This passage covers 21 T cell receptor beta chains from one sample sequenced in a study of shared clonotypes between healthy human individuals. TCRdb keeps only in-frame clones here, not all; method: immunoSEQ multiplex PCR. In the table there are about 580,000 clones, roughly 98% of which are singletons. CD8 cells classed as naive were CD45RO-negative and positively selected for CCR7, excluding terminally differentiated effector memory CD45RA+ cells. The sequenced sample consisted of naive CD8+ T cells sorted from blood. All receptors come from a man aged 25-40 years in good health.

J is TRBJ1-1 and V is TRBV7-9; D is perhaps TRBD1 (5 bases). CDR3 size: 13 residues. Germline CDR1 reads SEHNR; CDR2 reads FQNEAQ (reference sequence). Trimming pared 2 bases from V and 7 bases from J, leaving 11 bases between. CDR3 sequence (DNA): TGTGCCAGCAGCTTAACCGGGACGAGTGAAGCTTTCTTT. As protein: CASSLTGTSEAFF.

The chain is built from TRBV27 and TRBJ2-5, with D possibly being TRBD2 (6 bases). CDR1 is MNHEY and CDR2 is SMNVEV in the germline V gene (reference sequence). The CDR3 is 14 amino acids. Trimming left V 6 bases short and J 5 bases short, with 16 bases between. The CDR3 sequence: CASSWDSREETQYF. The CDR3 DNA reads TGTGCCAGCAGCTGGGACTCTAGGGAGGAGACCCAGTACTTC.

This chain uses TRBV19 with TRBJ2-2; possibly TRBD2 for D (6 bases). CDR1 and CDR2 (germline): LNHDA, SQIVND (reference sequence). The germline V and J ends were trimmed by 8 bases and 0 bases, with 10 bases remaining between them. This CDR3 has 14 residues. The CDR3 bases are TGTGCCAGTCTAGGGAGGACGAACACCGGGGAGCTGTTTTTT. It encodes CASLGRTNTGELFF.

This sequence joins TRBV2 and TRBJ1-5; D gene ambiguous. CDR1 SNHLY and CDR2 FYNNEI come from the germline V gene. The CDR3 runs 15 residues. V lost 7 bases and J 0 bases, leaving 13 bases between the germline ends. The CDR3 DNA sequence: TGTGCCAGCATAGACTATTTGAATAGCAATCAGCCCCAGCATTTT. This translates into CASIDYLNSNQPQHF.

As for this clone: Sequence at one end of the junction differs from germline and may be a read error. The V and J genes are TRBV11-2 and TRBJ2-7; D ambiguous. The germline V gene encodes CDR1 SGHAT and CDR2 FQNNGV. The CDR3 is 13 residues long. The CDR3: CASSLDLGSVGHF. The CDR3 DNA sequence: TGTGCCAGCAGCTTAGATCTTGGGTCGGTTGGTCACTTC.

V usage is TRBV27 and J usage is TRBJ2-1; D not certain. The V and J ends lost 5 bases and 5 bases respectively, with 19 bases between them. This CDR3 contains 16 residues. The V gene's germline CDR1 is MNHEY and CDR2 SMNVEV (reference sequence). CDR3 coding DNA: TGTGCCAGCAGTCACAGTAGGGCGGACCTACACAATGAGCAGTTCTTC. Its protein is CASSHSRADLHNEQFF.

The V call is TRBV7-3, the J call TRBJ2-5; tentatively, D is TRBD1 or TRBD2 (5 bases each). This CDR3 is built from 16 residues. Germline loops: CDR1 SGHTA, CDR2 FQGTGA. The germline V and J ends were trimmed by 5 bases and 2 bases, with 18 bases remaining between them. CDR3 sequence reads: CASSPNLGWGQETQYF. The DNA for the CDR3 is TGTGCCAGCAGCCCAAACCTGGGGTGGGGGCAAGAGACCCAGTACTTC.

CDR3 sequence reads: CASSSLTGYNEQFF. As DNA, the CDR3 is TGTGCCAGCAGCTCCTTGACAGGCTACAATGAGCAGTTCTTC. This chain joins TRBV7-2 and TRBJ2-1; D perhaps matches TRBD1 (6 bases). V lost 4 bases and J lost 3, with 10 bases in between. Germline V gene sequence: CDR1 SGHTA, CDR2 FQGNSA. The CDR3 loop spans 14 amino acids.

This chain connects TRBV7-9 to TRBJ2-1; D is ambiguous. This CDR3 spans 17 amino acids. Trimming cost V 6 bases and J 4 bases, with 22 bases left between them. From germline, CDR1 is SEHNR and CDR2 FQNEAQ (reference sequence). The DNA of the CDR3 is TGTGCCAGCAGACTAATCCCCGGCCAAGGAGCGTACAATGAGCAGTTCTTC. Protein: CASRLIPGQGAYNEQFF.

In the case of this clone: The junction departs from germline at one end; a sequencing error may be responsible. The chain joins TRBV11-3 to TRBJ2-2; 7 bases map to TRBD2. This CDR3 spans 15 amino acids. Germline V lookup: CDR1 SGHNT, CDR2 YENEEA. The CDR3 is CASSVGSGITRELFF. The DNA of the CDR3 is TGTGCCAGTTCGGTCGGGAGCGGGATCACCCGGGAGCTGTTTTTT.

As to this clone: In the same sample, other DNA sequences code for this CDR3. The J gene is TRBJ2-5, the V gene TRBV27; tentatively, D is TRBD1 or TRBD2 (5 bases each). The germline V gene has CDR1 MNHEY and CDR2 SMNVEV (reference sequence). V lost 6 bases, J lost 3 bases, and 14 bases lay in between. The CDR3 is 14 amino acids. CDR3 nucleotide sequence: TGTGCCAGCAGCCTTCTCGGGACGGAAGAGACCCAGTACTTC. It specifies CASSLLGTEETQYF.

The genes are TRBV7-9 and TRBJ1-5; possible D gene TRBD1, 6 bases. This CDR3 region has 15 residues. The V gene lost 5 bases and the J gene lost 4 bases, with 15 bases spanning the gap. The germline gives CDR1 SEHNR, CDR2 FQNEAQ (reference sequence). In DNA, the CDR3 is TGTGCCAGCAGCCGGGGGGCGCCTGGGAATCAGCCCCAGCATTTT. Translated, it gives CASSRGAPGNQPQHF.

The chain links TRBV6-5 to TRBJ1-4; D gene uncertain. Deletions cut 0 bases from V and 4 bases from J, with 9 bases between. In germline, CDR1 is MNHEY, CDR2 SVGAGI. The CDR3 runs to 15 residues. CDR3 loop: CASSYSTSVNEKLFF. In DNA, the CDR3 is TGTGCCAGCAGTTACTCGACATCAGTTAATGAAAAACTGTTTTTT.

In DNA, the CDR3 is TGTGCCAGCAGTGAACTAGGGGGACAGGGGCCATGGACTGAAGCTTTCTTT. This translates into CASSELGGQGPWTEAFF. The J gene is TRBJ1-1, the V gene TRBV6-1; 10 positions agree with TRBD1. The CDR3 is 17 residues long. Germline lookup yields CDR1 MNHNS and CDR2 SASEGT. J was trimmed by 5 bases and V by 2 bases; bases with no gene match: 11.

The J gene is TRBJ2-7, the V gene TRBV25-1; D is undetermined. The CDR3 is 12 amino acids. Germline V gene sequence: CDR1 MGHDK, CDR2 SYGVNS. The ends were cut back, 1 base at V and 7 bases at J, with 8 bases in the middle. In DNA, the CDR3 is TGTGCCAGCAGTGAATTGGGTCGGGAGCAGTACTTC. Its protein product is CASSELGREQYF.

CDR3 sequence: CASSLMIAWTYNEQFF. Written as DNA, the CDR3 is TGTGCCAGCAGCTTAATGATCGCGTGGACGTACAATGAGCAGTTCTTC. V usage is TRBV7-6 and J usage is TRBJ2-1, with D uncertain. Trimming removed 2 bases at V and 4 bases at J, with 15 bases between. Germline V gives CDR1 SGHVS, CDR2 FNYEAQ. The CDR3 runs 16 residues.

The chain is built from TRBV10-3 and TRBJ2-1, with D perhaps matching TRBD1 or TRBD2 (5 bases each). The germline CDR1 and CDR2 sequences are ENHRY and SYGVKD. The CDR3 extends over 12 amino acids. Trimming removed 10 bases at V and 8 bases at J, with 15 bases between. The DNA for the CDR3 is TGTGCCACTTCGACAGCGGCGGATGAGCAGTTCTTC. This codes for CATSTAADEQFF.

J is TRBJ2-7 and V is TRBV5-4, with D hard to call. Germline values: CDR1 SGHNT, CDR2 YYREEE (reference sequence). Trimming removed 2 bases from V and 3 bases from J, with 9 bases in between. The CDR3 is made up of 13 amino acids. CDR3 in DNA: TGTGCCAGCAGCTTCTCGATACACTACGAGCAGTACTTC. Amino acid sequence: CASSFSIHYEQYF.

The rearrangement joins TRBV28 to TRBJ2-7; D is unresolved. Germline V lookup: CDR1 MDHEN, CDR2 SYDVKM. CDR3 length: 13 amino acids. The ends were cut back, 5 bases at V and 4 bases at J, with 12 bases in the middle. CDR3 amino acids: CASSPPQKYEQYF. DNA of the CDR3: TGTGCCAGCAGTCCCCCTCAGAAGTACGAGCAGTACTTC.

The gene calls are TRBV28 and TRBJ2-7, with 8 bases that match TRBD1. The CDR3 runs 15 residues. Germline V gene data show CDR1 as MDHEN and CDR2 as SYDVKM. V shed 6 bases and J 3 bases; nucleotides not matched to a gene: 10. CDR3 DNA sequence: TGTGCCAGCAGGAGTCCCCGGACAGGGTTCTACGAGCAGTACTTC. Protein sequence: CASRSPRTGFYEQYF.

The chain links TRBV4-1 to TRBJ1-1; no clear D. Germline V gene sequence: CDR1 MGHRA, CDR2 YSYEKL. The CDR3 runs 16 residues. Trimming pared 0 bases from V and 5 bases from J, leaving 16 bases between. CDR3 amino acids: CASSQDGRRGNTEAFF. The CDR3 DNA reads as TGCGCCAGCAGCCAAGATGGCCGGAGAGGGAATACTGAAGCTTTCTTT.